The 32 T cell receptor beta chains in this list originate from one sample, sequenced in a study. TCRdb called the RT-PCR reads again in MiXCR, with one record for every CDR3 protein. Counted here are about 680,000 distinct CDR3 sequences, 12% to 15% occurring once; the ten biggest clones make up 3.6%. The source material was memory CD4+ T cells from blood. These receptors all stem from a female donor in good health, serving as a healthy control.

This clonotype was seen at least ten times. V usage is TRBV20-1 and J usage is TRBJ2-1; TRBD2 agrees at 11 bases. V dropped 3 bases and J dropped 3; count of bases not matched to a gene: 1. CDR1 is DFQATT, CDR2 SNEGSKA, per germline (reference sequence). This CDR3 comprises 14 residues. The CDR3 sequence is CSARGLAVYNEQFF. CDR3 coding DNA: TGCAGTGCTAGGGGACTAGCGGTCTACAATGAGCAGTTCTTC.

This clonotype came up a few times. The chain recombines TRBV6-6 with TRBJ2-6, with 8 bases that match TRBD1. The CDR3 has 16 residues. In germline, CDR1 is MNHNY, CDR2 SVGAGI (reference sequence). The CDR3 region is CVAAAGGLTGANVLTF. Here the CDR3 DNA reads TGTGTCGCGGCGGCAGGGGGCTTGACTGGGGCCAACGTCCTGACTTTC.

This clonotype has just a few counts. The genes are TRBV7-2 and TRBJ2-5, with TRBD2 matching 10 bases. There are 14 residues in the CDR3. The V gene's germline CDR1 is SGHTA and CDR2 FQGNSA. Unmatched junction bases numbered 4, after V lost 4 bases and J lost 5 bases. The CDR3 protein is CASSWGLAQETQYF. As DNA, the CDR3 is TGTGCCAGCAGCTGGGGACTAGCGCAGGAGACCCAGTACTTC.

At least ten counts were recorded for this clonotype. At one end the junction does not follow the germline gene, possibly because of a read error. This chain uses TRBV29-1 with TRBJ2-1, with TRBD2 matching 7 bases. The CDR3 is 12 amino acids. Germline CDR1 reads SQVTM; CDR2 reads ANQGSEA. The CDR3 region is CSVQIQSGIGLF. The CDR3 DNA reads as TGCAGCGTTCAGATACAAAGCGGGATAGGTCTCTTC.

This clonotype was counted only a few times. This rearrangement joins TRBV27 to TRBJ2-1, with 8 nucleotides matching TRBD2. Germline-derived CDR1 and CDR2 are MNHEY and SMNVEV (reference sequence). The CDR3 extends over 17 amino acids. The V and J ends lost 5 bases and 0 bases, in that order; junction bases with no gene match: 9. This chain's CDR3 is CASSPGGGRSSYNEQFF. The CDR3 bases are TGTGCCAGCAGTCCGGGGGGGGGCCGGAGCTCCTACAATGAGCAGTTCTTC.

This clonotype was found many times. The chain has TRBV6-2 or TRBV6-3 and TRBJ2-5; the D gene is possibly TRBD1 (6 bases). Trimming removed 5 bases at V and 4 bases at J, with 17 bases between. This CDR3 contains 15 residues. Germline-derived CDR1 and CDR2 are MNHEY and SVGEGT. CDR3 nucleotide sequence: TGTGCCAGCAGTCGACAGGAGATCTCCCGAGAGACCCAGTACTTC. This translates into CASSRQEISRETQYF.

This clonotype appeared many times. The CDR3 DNA is TGTGCCAGCAGTCCACAGGCCTCTTTCACCTACAATGAGCAGTTCTTC. This translates into CASSPQASFTYNEQFF. The gene calls are TRBV12-3 or TRBV12-4 and TRBJ2-1; perhaps TRBD1 as D (5 bases). V lost 5 bases, J lost 2 bases, and 16 bases lay in between. The CDR3 contains 16 residues.

This clonotype was seen a few times. The chain joins TRBV29-1 to TRBJ1-1; TRBD1 matches 12 bases. Germline assignment: CDR1 SQVTM and CDR2 ANQGSEA. J lost 4 bases, V lost 6 bases, and 15 bases had no gene match. The length of the CDR3 is 17 residues. The CDR3 nucleotides read TGCAGCGTAGAGGGCCGGGACAGGGGGCGGCGGTCCACTGAAGCTTTCTTT. Protein sequence: CSVEGRDRGRRSTEAFF.

The V call is TRBV18, the J call TRBJ1-1; no clear D. CDR1 and CDR2 from the germline V gene are KGHSH and LQKENI. The CDR3 covers 16 residues. The V and J ends lost 3 bases and 6 bases respectively, with 20 bases between them. This CDR3 is CASSPHPAGSNAEAFF. Here the CDR3 DNA reads TGTGCCAGCTCACCCCACCCGGCAGGCAGCAACGCTGAAGCTTTCTTT.

The chain combines TRBV2 with TRBJ2-2, with D perhaps TRBD2 (6 bases). Trimming shortened V by 1 base and J by 4 bases, and 13 bases separated the two germline ends. Germline V CDR1 and CDR2: SNHLY, FYNNEI. The CDR3 loop spans 16 amino acids. The DNA of the CDR3 is TGTGCCAGCAGTGAAGAGGCGGTGGAGGGCACCGGGGAGCTGTTTTTT. It codes for CASSEEAVEGTGELFF.

The genes are TRBV20-1 and TRBJ1-6, with TRBD1 matching 7 bases. Losses at the gene ends were 2 bases for V and 3 bases for J; bases not matched to a gene: 4. This CDR3 is built from 15 residues. Germline V gene data show CDR1 as DFQATT and CDR2 as SNEGSKA (reference sequence). The CDR3: CSARFGDSYNSPLHF. The CDR3, as DNA: TGCAGTGCTAGATTTGGGGACAGCTATAATTCACCCCTCCACTTT.

V gene TRBV6-4 combines with J gene TRBJ1-5; D gene uncertain. V was clipped by 6 bases and J by 7 bases, with 13 bases between them. Germline lookup yields CDR1 MRHNA and CDR2 SNTAGT. The CDR3 is made up of 13 amino acids. The chain's CDR3 is CASSGEVGQPQHF. CDR3 nucleotide sequence: TGTGCCAGCAGCGGGGAAGTTGGGCAGCCCCAGCATTTT.

As DNA, the CDR3 is TGTGCCACCAGCAGACGGACAAGGGAGGTCAACGTCCTGACTTTC. Residues: CATSRRTREVNVLTF. This sequence joins TRBV15 and TRBJ2-6, with D possibly matching TRBD2 (6 bases). V dropped 2 bases and J dropped 9 bases, with 14 bases sitting between them. There are 15 residues in the CDR3. From germline, CDR1 is LNHNV and CDR2 YYDKDF (reference sequence).

This clonotype was detected only a few times. The chain joins TRBV27 to TRBJ2-2; D ambiguous. This CDR3 has 14 residues. CDR1 MNHEY and CDR2 SMNVEV come from the germline V gene (reference sequence). V was clipped by 4 bases and J by 4 bases, with 10 bases between them. CDR3: CASSSTMGTGELFF. CDR3 nucleotide sequence: TGTGCCAGCAGTTCGACAATGGGCACCGGGGAGCTGTTTTTT.

The V call is TRBV10-3, the J call TRBJ2-1, with 9 bases aligning to TRBD2. CDR1 is ENHRY and CDR2 is SYGVKD in the germline V gene. This CDR3 region has 16 residues. The V and J ends lost 4 bases and 5 bases, in that order; junction bases with no gene match: 9. Here the CDR3 DNA reads TGTGCCATCAGTGCGTTTGCTAGCGGGATGAACAATGAGCAGTTCTTC. Amino acids: CAISAFASGMNNEQFF.

This clonotype was detected a few times. The chain has TRBV4-3 and TRBJ1-2, with TRBD1 matching 9 bases. The trim removed 2 bases at V and 4 bases at J, leaving 8 bases unmatched. This CDR3 comprises 16 residues. Germline V CDR1 and CDR2: LGHNA, YSLEER. CDR3 sequence reads: CASSQLTGGAGYGYTF. In nucleotides, the CDR3 is TGCGCCAGCAGCCAACTGACAGGGGGTGCGGGCTATGGCTACACCTTC.

Here the CDR3 reads CASSYSGNGYTF. Written as DNA, the CDR3 is TGTGCCAGCAGTTACTCTGGGAATGGCTACACCTTC. V gene TRBV6-5 combines with J gene TRBJ1-2; D gene uncertain. Trimming removed 0 bases at V and 6 bases at J, with 5 bases between. The length of the CDR3 is 12 residues. CDR1 is MNHEY and CDR2 is SVGAGI in the germline V gene.

The V gene is TRBV30, the J gene TRBJ2-1; 8 bases fit TRBD2. CDR1 is GTSNPN, CDR2 SVGIG, per germline (reference sequence). J was trimmed by 9 bases and V by 5 bases; bases with no gene match: 3. The CDR3 contains 11 residues. DNA for the CDR3: TGTGCCTGGTCCAGCGGGGGTGAGCAGTTCTTC. Translating it yields CAWSSGGEQFF.

This clonotype came up a few times. The rearrangement joins TRBV5-1 to TRBJ2-7, with D unclear. Germline V gene lookup returns CDR1 SGHRS and CDR2 YFSETQ. Trimming removed 4 bases at V and 0 bases at J, with 11 bases between. CDR3 length equals 14 residues. The CDR3: CASSKDANSYEQYF. In nucleotides, the CDR3 is TGCGCCAGCAGCAAGGACGCGAACTCCTACGAGCAGTACTTC.

This clonotype was found many times. The chain links TRBV4-3 to TRBJ2-1; the D gene could be TRBD1 or TRBD2 (5 bases each). This CDR3 spans 12 amino acids. Germline CDR1 LGHNA, CDR2 YSLEER. V shed 3 bases and J shed 12 bases, with 12 bases lying between them. Here the CDR3 DNA reads TGCGCCAGCAGCCATGCCGGGGCGGGGCAGTTCTTC. This codes for CASSHAGAGQFF.

This clonotype was detected ten times or more. This chain connects TRBV10-3 to TRBJ2-7; D ambiguous. This CDR3 is 13 amino acids long. Germline lookup yields CDR1 ENHRY and CDR2 SYGVKD. Deletions cut 5 bases from V and 4 bases from J, with 12 bases between. CDR3 sequence: CAISLEKRYEQYF. The CDR3 nucleotides read TGTGCCATCAGTTTGGAAAAGCGATACGAGCAGTACTTC.

This clonotype was recorded many times. The chain combines TRBV5-1 with TRBJ2-7; D perhaps matches TRBD1 (6 bases). This CDR3 region has 14 residues. Germline-derived CDR1 and CDR2 are SGHRS and YFSETQ. Trimming pared 4 bases from V and 0 bases from J, leaving 11 bases between. The CDR3 bases are TGCGCCAGCAGCAAGGACAGTAGCTCCTACGAGCAGTACTTC. Translated: CASSKDSSSYEQYF.

The chain employs TRBV6-5 and TRBJ2-1, with 10 bases lining up with TRBD2. Germline loops: CDR1 MNHEY, CDR2 SVGAGI. J gave up 4 bases and V 7 bases, and 10 bases lay outside the gene matches. The CDR3 consists of 16 residues. The CDR3 region has the DNA TGTGCCAGCAAAGGAGGACGACTAGCGGGTTACAATGAGCAGTTCTTC. Translation gives CASKGGRLAGYNEQFF.

This clonotype was seen a handful of times. V gene TRBV12-3 or TRBV12-4 combines with J gene TRBJ2-5; D is perhaps TRBD1 (5 bases). Trimming pared 7 bases from V and 4 bases from J, leaving 13 bases between. The CDR3 loop spans 13 amino acids. The CDR3: CASTPRVAETQYF. In nucleotides, the CDR3 is TGTGCCAGCACGCCCAGGGTAGCAGAGACCCAGTACTTC.

This clonotype was detected only a few times. The rearrangement uses TRBV7-3 and TRBJ2-3; 7 nucleotides align to TRBD2. Trimming at V came to 1 base and at J to 0 bases, leaving 10 bases not matched to a gene. CDR3 length: 18 residues. Germline-derived CDR1 and CDR2 are SGHTA and FQGTGA. CDR3 region: CASSLIPVASGSTDTQYF. CDR3 bases: TGTGCCAGCAGCTTAATCCCCGTGGCTAGCGGTAGCACAGATACGCAGTATTTT.

Many counts were recorded for this clonotype. This rearrangement joins TRBV5-1 to TRBJ1-2; 7 nucleotides align to TRBD1. This CDR3 comprises 13 residues. The J segment lost 7 bases and the V segment lost 5 bases, leaving 8 bases of the junction unmatched. Looked up from germline, CDR1 is SGHRS and CDR2 is YFSETQ. The CDR3 bases are TGCGCCAGCAGACAAGACAGGACAGGTGGCTACACCTTC. It translates to CASRQDRTGGYTF.

The CDR3 spells CASSYSVPTTGARYGYTF. The CDR3 nucleotides are TGTGCCAGCAGTTACTCTGTTCCAACGACAGGGGCCCGCTATGGCTACACCTTC. The chain couples TRBV6-5 to TRBJ1-2; TRBD1 matches at 8 bases. CDR1 and CDR2 (germline): MNHEY, SVGAGI. The length of the CDR3 is 18 residues. J lost 4 bases, V lost 0 bases, and 13 bases had no gene match.

The chain carries TRBV28 and TRBJ2-1, with D hard to call. The germline V gene has CDR1 MDHEN and CDR2 SYDVKM. V lost 6 bases and J lost 9, with 15 bases in between. This CDR3 region has 13 residues. The CDR3 bases are TGTGCCAGCAGGGCACGACCCTGGGGTGAGCAGTTCTTC. This gives the protein CASRARPWGEQFF.

CDR3 nucleotides: TGTGCCAGCAGGACCCAGGGACAGGGGAGGACTGAAGCTTTCTTT. Translated, it gives CASRTQGQGRTEAFF. The chain employs TRBV6-5 and TRBJ1-1, with TRBD1 identical over 10 bases. The germline V gene has CDR1 MNHEY and CDR2 SVGAGI. J gave up 5 bases and V 6 bases, and 9 bases lay outside the gene matches. This CDR3 is 15 amino acids long.

This clonotype was counted at least ten times. The V and J genes are TRBV6-6 and TRBJ1-6, with a weak D call TRBD1 (5 bases). V was cut by 7 bases and J by 6 bases, with 16 bases left in between. This CDR3 is 15 amino acids long. Germline V lookup: CDR1 MNHNY, CDR2 SVGAGI (reference sequence). Here the CDR3 reads CASTWGGTGNSPLHF. The CDR3 DNA reads as TGTGCCAGCACCTGGGGAGGGACCGGTAATTCACCCCTCCACTTT.

V gene TRBV20-1 combines with J gene TRBJ2-2; 8 bases match TRBD1. The CDR3 covers 14 residues. With V trimmed by 6 bases and J by 1 base, 4 bases remained unmatched. Germline loops: CDR1 DFQATT, CDR2 SNEGSKA (reference sequence). CDR3 in amino acids: CSAHGTGNTGELFF. The CDR3 DNA reads TGCAGTGCCCACGGGACAGGGAACACCGGGGAGCTGTTTTTT.

V is TRBV20-1 and J is TRBJ2-7; unclear D gene. Germline V gene sequence: CDR1 DFQATT, CDR2 SNEGSKA (reference sequence). The V and J ends lost 0 bases and 5 bases respectively, with 17 bases between them. This CDR3 region has 15 residues. This CDR3 is CSARDSGRLLDEQYF. CDR3 sequence (DNA): TGCAGTGCTAGAGATAGTGGTAGGCTACTGGACGAGCAGTACTTC.